Listed here are 7 T cell receptor beta chains from one sample, sequenced in a study of T cell changes during pregnancy in multiple sclerosis. Sequenced by immunoSEQ multiplex PCR; TCRdb stores in-frame clones only, minus some. The table includes about 41,000 clones, nearly 90% detected once. The sequencing used CD4+ T cells from peripheral blood mononuclear cells, collected in the first trimester of pregnancy. Receptors originate from a female donor with multiple sclerosis, enrolled in a pregnancy study.

The CDR3 coding sequence is TGTGCCAGCAGTTTATACCCGAGCTCCTACGAGCAGTACTTC. It is translated as CASSLYPSSYEQYF. The chain joins TRBV28 to TRBJ2-7; D not resolved. The CDR3 length is 14 residues. Germline-derived CDR1 and CDR2 are MDHEN and SYDVKM. Trimming stripped 1 base from V and 0 bases from J, with 7 bases between.

This chain connects TRBV9 to TRBJ1-2, with 8 bases identical to TRBD1. The CDR3 consists of 13 residues. V shed 4 bases and J 7 bases; nucleotides not matched to a gene: 6. Germline CDR1 reads SGDLS; CDR2 reads YYNGEE. The CDR3 DNA reads as TGTGCCAGCAGCCCACGAGACAGGGGTGGCTACACCTTC. It codes for CASSPRDRGGYTF.

The chain couples TRBV30 to TRBJ1-1, with D unresolved. The CDR3 is 13 residues long. CDR1 GTSNPN and CDR2 SVGIG come from the germline V gene (reference sequence). Trimming took off 5 bases at V and 1 base at J, with 11 bases between the two ends. In nucleotides, the CDR3 is TGTGCCTGGTACGTTAGTAGGAACACTGAAGCTTTCTTT. It specifies CAWYVSRNTEAFF.

The rearrangement uses TRBV5-1 and TRBJ2-6, with TRBD1 identical over 8 bases. V dropped 2 bases and J dropped 2; count of bases not matched to a gene: 9. The CDR3 runs to 18 residues. Per germline, CDR1 SGHRS and CDR2 YFSETQ. This CDR3 is CASSFRQGNSPGANVLTF. In nucleotides, the CDR3 is TGCGCCAGCAGCTTCCGACAGGGGAATAGCCCTGGGGCCAACGTCCTGACTTTC. Together with reference TRBV5-1 and TRBJ2-6, the CDR3 gives the full variable domain: KAGVTQTPRYLIKTRGQQVTLSCSPISGHRSVSWYQQTPGQGLQFLFEYFSETQRNKGNFPGRFSGRQFSNSRSEMNVSTLELGDSALYLCASSFRQGNSPGANVLTFGAGSRLTVL.

The rearrangement joins TRBV9 to TRBJ1-2, with 7 bases identical to TRBD1. This CDR3 comprises 16 residues. The germline CDR1 and CDR2 sequences are SGDLS and YYNGEE. V shed 0 bases and J 8 bases; nucleotides not matched to a gene: 13. CDR3 DNA: TGTGCCAGCAGCGTAGAACTCGGGACAGACCCCTTGGGCTACACCTTC. Amino acids: CASSVELGTDPLGYTF.

This clone was picked up one time. The rearrangement joins TRBV9 to TRBJ2-2; TRBD1 might be the D (8 bases). Trimming stripped 4 bases from V and 4 bases from J, with 17 bases between. This CDR3 is 16 amino acids long. The germline gives CDR1 SGDLS, CDR2 YYNGEE. CDR3 residues: CASSPAGQVLTGELFF. The DNA of the CDR3 is TGTGCCAGCAGCCCAGCGGGACAGGTCCTCACCGGGGAGCTGTTTTTT. The full variable domain, with the rest looked up from reference TRBV9 and TRBJ2-2, is DSGVTQTPKHLITATGQRVTLRCSPRSGDLSVYWYQQSLDQGLQFLIQYYNGEERAKGNILERFSAQQFPDLHSELNLSSLELGDSALYFCASSPAGQVLTGELFFGEGSRLTVL.

This chain uses TRBV29-1 with TRBJ2-5; 11 positions match TRBD2. V shed 0 bases and J 7 bases; nucleotides not matched to a gene: 10. The CDR3 totals 16 residues. Looked up from germline, CDR1 is SQVTM and CDR2 is ANQGSEA. For the CDR3, the DNA is TGCAGCGTTGAAGATCTGTTAGCGGGAGGGAGCGGGACCCAGTACTTC. Protein: CSVEDLLAGGSGTQYF. The variable domain in full, with the rest retrieved from reference TRBV29-1 and TRBJ2-5, is SAVISQKPSRDICQRGTSLTIQCQVDSQVTMMFWYRQQPGQSLTLIATANQGSEATYESGFVIDKFPISRPNLTFSTLTVSNMSPEDSSIYLCSVEDLLAGGSGTQYFGPGTRLLVL.